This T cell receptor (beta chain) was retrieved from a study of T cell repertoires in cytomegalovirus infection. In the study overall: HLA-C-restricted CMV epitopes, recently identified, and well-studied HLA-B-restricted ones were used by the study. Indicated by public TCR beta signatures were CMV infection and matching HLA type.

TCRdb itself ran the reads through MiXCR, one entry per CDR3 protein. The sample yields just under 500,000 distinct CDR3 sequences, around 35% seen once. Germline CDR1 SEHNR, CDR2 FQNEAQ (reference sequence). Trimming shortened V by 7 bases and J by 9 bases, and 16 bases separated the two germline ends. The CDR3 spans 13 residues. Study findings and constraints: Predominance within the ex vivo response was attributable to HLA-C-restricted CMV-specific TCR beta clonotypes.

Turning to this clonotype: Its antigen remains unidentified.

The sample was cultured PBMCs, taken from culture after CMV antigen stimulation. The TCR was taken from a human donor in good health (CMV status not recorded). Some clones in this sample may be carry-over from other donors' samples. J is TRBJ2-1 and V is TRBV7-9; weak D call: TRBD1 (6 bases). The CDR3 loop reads CASTLNRVSEQFF. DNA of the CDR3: TGTGCCAGCACCCTAAACAGGGTATCTGAGCAGTTCTTC.